The TCR beta chain under discussion was sequenced for a study of response to subunit inactivated influenza vaccine. Study conclusions and caveats: That few new T cells are recruited by each seasonal influenza vaccination was the authors' suggestion.

This clonotype appeared a few times. The antigen remains unidentified. Each CDR3 protein is one row after TCRdb ran MiXCR on the RT-PCR reads. The repertoire holds about 500,000 distinct CDR3 sequences, with roughly 7.6% as singletons. This CDR3 is 16 amino acids long. V was clipped by 0 bases and J by 0 bases, with 14 bases between them. Germline V CDR1 and CDR2: DFQATT, SNEGSKA (reference sequence). This rearrangement joins TRBV20-1 to TRBJ1-2; D is perhaps TRBD1 (6 bases). The receptor was derived from a man aged 45 to 75 who received an inactivated influenza vaccine. Sequenced here: PBMCs from blood, sampled about 23 months after vaccination. CDR3 nucleotide sequence: TGCAGTGCTAGAGATGTTAGCGGACAGTCTAACTATGGCTACACCTTC. It codes for CSARDVSGQSNYGYTF.